The 26 T cell receptor beta chains below come from one sample, sequenced in a study of tumor-infiltrating lymphocytes in oesophageal squamous cell carcinoma. Using its own MiXCR run on the PCR reads, TCRdb lists one record per CDR3 protein. The sample lists some 12,000 distinct CDR3 sequences; 50% to 65% were seen once. The specimen was esophageal tumor tissue. Source of these receptors: a male donor with esophageal squamous cell carcinoma.

The V gene is TRBV28, the J gene TRBJ1-4; possibly TRBD1 for D (5 bases). V lost 5 bases and J 8 bases, leaving 24 bases between the germline ends. The CDR3 has 17 residues. Germline values: CDR1 MDHEN, CDR2 SYDVKM. The CDR3 loop reads CASSLPGVGEENEKLFF. The CDR3 DNA reads TGTGCCAGCAGTCTCCCCGGGGTAGGGGAGGAGAACGAAAAACTGTTTTTT.

This clonotype was counted ten times or more. This sequence joins TRBV27 and TRBJ1-2, with TRBD1 identical over 7 bases. Trimming cost V 1 base and J 2 bases; bases outside gene matches: 4. CDR1 is MNHEY and CDR2 is SMNVEV in the germline V gene (reference sequence). The CDR3 has 15 residues. The CDR3 loop is CASSLFGTENYGYTF. The CDR3 DNA reads as TGTGCCAGCAGTTTATTTGGGACAGAGAACTATGGCTACACCTTC.

CDR3 DNA: TGTGCCAGCAGCCTCCGTCCCCCCCTTATAGCGGGAGCCCGCTCCACAGATACGCAGTATTTT. This codes for CASSLRPPLIAGARSTDTQYF. The V call is TRBV7-3, the J call TRBJ2-3; 9 nucleotides align to TRBD2. V shed 5 bases, J shed 2 bases, and the junction held 23 bases outside the gene matches. The CDR3 extends over 21 amino acids. Germline assignment: CDR1 SGHTA and CDR2 FQGTGA. Variable domain in full (rest from reference TRBV7-3 and TRBJ2-3): GAGVSQTPSNKVTEKGKYVELRCDPISGHTALYWYRQSLGQGPEFLIYFQGTGAADDSGLPNDRFFAVRPEGSVSTLKIQRTERGDSAVYLCASSLRPPLIAGARSTDTQYFGPGTRLTVL.

V is TRBV10-3 and J is TRBJ2-5, with 9 bases aligning to TRBD1. CDR3 size: 14 residues. The germline CDR1 and CDR2 sequences are ENHRY and SYGVKD. J lost 11 bases, V lost 2 bases, and 9 bases had no gene match. The CDR3 DNA reads TGTGCCATCAGTGAGCCGGGGACAGGGCGGGAGCAGTACTTC. Translated, it gives CAISEPGTGREQYF.

This clonotype was counted only a few times. This CDR3 is missing its conserved last phenylalanine or tryptophan, likely due to a read error. The DNA is left out, because the CDR3 cannot be placed on it with certainty; the CDR3 is given as TCRdb lists it. The genes are TRBV7-4 and TRBJ1-1. The CDR3 is 16 residues long, counting both termini. Germline loops: CDR1 SGHVT, CDR2 SQSDAQ. The chain's CDR3 is CASGTRLPTMSSTSAP.

The chain combines TRBV6-2 or TRBV6-3 with TRBJ2-2, with D uncertain. V shed 10 bases and J shed 5 bases, with 17 bases lying between them. This CDR3 spans 14 amino acids. The germline V gene encodes CDR1 MNHEY and CDR2 SVGEGT. The DNA of the CDR3 is TGTGCCACCAAAAAGGCCTCGACGACCGGGGAGCTGTTTTTT. Its translation: CATKKASTTGELFF.

As to this clonotype: At one boundary the junction diverges from the germline segment, which might be a read error. J is TRBJ1-6 and V is TRBV27, with unresolved D. This CDR3 is built from 9 residues. Per the germline V gene, CDR1 is MNHEY and CDR2 is SMNVEV (reference sequence). CDR3 DNA: TGTGCCAGCAGTAGCGAGCAGTACTTT. It translates to CASSSEQYF.

The genes are TRBV7-4 and TRBJ2-3; D unresolved. The CDR3 totals 14 residues. V was pared by 5 bases and J by 3 bases, with 12 bases between. From germline, CDR1 is SGHVT and CDR2 SQSDAQ. In DNA form, the CDR3 reads TGTGCCAGCAGCCTTATATCGACTACAGATACGCAGTATTTT. This encodes CASSLISTTDTQYF. Looking up the rest from reference TRBV7-4 and TRBJ2-3 gives the full variable domain: GAGVSQSPRYKVAKRGRDVALRCDSISGHVTLYWYRQTLGQGSEVLTYSQSDAQRDKSGRPSGRFSAERPERSVSTLKIQRTEQGDSAVYLCASSLISTTDTQYFGPGTRLTVL.

This chain uses TRBV5-6 with TRBJ2-1, with 8 bases that match TRBD2. The germline V gene has CDR1 SGHDT and CDR2 YYEEEE. The length of the CDR3 is 15 residues. V trimming: 1 base; J trimming: 5 bases; junction bases outside the gene matches: 5. The CDR3, as DNA: TGTGCCAGCAGCTTGTTAGCGGGATATCACAATGAGCAGTTCTTC. Residues: CASSLLAGYHNEQFF.

V usage is TRBV10-1 and J usage is TRBJ2-7; a possible D gene is TRBD1 (5 bases). The DNA matches TRBJ2-1 better at its end, which makes the J call doubtful. CDR3 length equals 15 residues. In germline, CDR1 is WNHNN, CDR2 SYGVQD (reference sequence). In nucleotides, the CDR3 is TGCGCCAGCAGTGAGTTCCAGGGCGGAAACAATGAGCAGTTCTTC. Its protein is CASSEFQGGNNEQFF.

This chain connects TRBV7-8 to TRBJ2-3; no clear D gene. This CDR3 is built from 11 residues. Germline assignment: CDR1 SGHVS and CDR2 FQNEAQ. Trimming took 3 bases from V and 8 from J, leaving 6 bases between them. The CDR3 sequence is CASSFSVTQYF. The CDR3 region has the DNA TGTGCCAGCAGCTTCTCAGTTACGCAGTATTTT.

This clonotype was detected ten times or more. The V call is TRBV5-1, the J call TRBJ2-1; TRBD2 is a possible D gene (6 bases). V dropped 4 bases and J dropped 3 bases, with 14 bases sitting between them. This CDR3 comprises 15 residues. The germline V gene has CDR1 SGHRS and CDR2 YFSETQ. DNA for the CDR3: TGCGCCAGCAGCCTCGGGGGACTTAACTACAATGAGCAGTTCTTC. As protein: CASSLGGLNYNEQFF. Using reference TRBV5-1 and TRBJ2-1 for the parts outside the CDR3, the full variable domain is KAGVTQTPRYLIKTRGQQVTLSCSPISGHRSVSWYQQTPGQGLQFLFEYFSETQRNKGNFPGRFSGRQFSNSRSEMNVSTLELGDSALYLCASSLGGLNYNEQFFGPGTRLTVL.

The gene calls are TRBV7-9 and TRBJ2-6, with D maybe TRBD2 (6 bases). The assigned J gene may be wrong: the sequence end matches TRBJ2-1 better. Germline V lookup: CDR1 SEHNR, CDR2 FQNEAQ (reference sequence). CDR3 length: 15 residues. Here the CDR3 reads CASSFRLVEDNEQFF. The CDR3 coding sequence is TGTGCCAGCAGCTTTCGACTAGTAGAGGACAATGAGCAGTTCTTC.

V is TRBV19 and J is TRBJ2-7; D possibly corresponds to TRBD1 (5 bases). Gene TRBJ2-1 matches the end of the DNA better, so the J call may be wrong. The CDR3 extends over 13 amino acids. The V gene's germline CDR1 is LNHDA and CDR2 SQIVND (reference sequence). CDR3: CASGHGDYNEQFF. CDR3 nucleotides: TGTGCCAGTGGACACGGTGATTACAATGAGCAGTTCTTC.

This clonotype appeared once. The chain carries TRBV6-5 and TRBJ2-5, with D possibly TRBD1 on 5 matching bases. TRBJ2-7 explains the end of the DNA better; the J call may be wrong. This CDR3 has 14 amino acids. Germline V gene data show CDR1 as MNHEY and CDR2 as SVGAGI. The CDR3 region is CASSYSEAGYEQYF. Written as DNA, the CDR3 is TGTGCCAGCAGTTACTCGGAAGCAGGGTACGAGCAGTACTTC.

V usage is TRBV5-1 and J usage is TRBJ2-3, with 12 bases aligning to TRBD2. Germline trimming cut 4 bases from V and 1 base from J; bases unmatched to any gene: 7. This CDR3 is 17 amino acids long. In germline, CDR1 is SGHRS, CDR2 YFSETQ. CDR3 sequence: CASSKGSSGGGTDTQYF. The CDR3 coding sequence is TGCGCCAGCAGCAAGGGCTCTAGCGGGGGGGGCACAGATACGCAGTATTTT.

This clonotype is medium-sized within its sample. The CDR3 sequence is CASSLRREKGETQYF. The CDR3 nucleotides are TGTGCCAGCAGTTTAAGGAGGGAAAAAGGAGAGACCCAGTACTTC. The chain couples TRBV12-3 or TRBV12-4 to TRBJ2-5; the D gene is possibly TRBD2 (6 bases). The CDR3 sequence is 15 residues long. Trimming removed 2 bases at V and 4 bases at J, with 14 bases between.

As for this clonotype: The final CDR3 position lacks the conserved phenylalanine or tryptophan, pointing to a likely read error. Because the CDR3's place on the DNA is in doubt, the DNA is left out and the CDR3 is given as listed by TCRdb. This chain uses TRBV4-1 with TRBJ2-1; the table names TRBD1, a call not compared with the DNA. The CDR3 is 20 residues long, ends included. Germline lookup yields CDR1 MGHRA and CDR2 YSYEKL. CDR3 sequence reads: CASSQDTALQSHRFPVQKPS.

This rearrangement joins TRBV6-9 to TRBJ2-3, with 7 bases lining up with TRBD1. The CDR3 contains 15 residues. The germline CDR1 and CDR2 sequences are MNHGY and SVAAGI. After removal of 6 bases from V and 4 bases from J, the junction contained 10 bases not matched to a gene. CDR3 loop: CASRIQGRGADTQYF. The CDR3 DNA is TGTGCCAGCAGGATACAGGGGAGAGGCGCAGATACGCAGTATTTT.

This chain connects TRBV7-6 to TRBJ2-5; D is uncertain. The CDR3 has 13 residues. Germline CDR1 is SGHVS and CDR2 is FNYEAQ. With 1 base removed from V and 11 bases from J, the gap between germline ends came to 14 bases. The CDR3 loop is CASSLDIWGGQYF. In DNA form, the CDR3 reads TGTGCCAGCAGCTTAGATATTTGGGGTGGGCAGTACTTC.

With regard to this clonotype: The junction departs from the called germline gene at one end, perhaps through a read error. The chain joins TRBV7-8 to TRBJ2-4; the D is unclear. The CDR3 consists of 13 residues. Germline CDR1 is SGHVS and CDR2 is FQNEAQ. The CDR3 DNA is TGTGCCAGCAGCTTAGGGTTCGATTCACCCCTCCACTTC. Amino acids: CASSLGFDSPLHF.

J is TRBJ2-1 and V is TRBV7-2; 15 nucleotides line up with TRBD2. The CDR3 loop spans 17 amino acids. V lost 5 bases and J lost 13; bases outside the gene matches: 15. Germline V lookup: CDR1 SGHTA, CDR2 FQGNSA. CDR3 sequence reads: CASSHHPGLAGGETQFF. In DNA, the CDR3 is TGTGCCAGCAGCCACCATCCGGGACTAGCGGGAGGTGAGACCCAGTTCTTC.

The chain links TRBV7-9 to TRBJ2-5; D tentatively reads TRBD1 or TRBD2 (5 bases each). Germline assignment: CDR1 SEHNR and CDR2 FQNEAQ (reference sequence). CDR3 length: 14 amino acids. Trimming took off 4 bases at V and 5 bases at J, with 14 bases between the two ends. As DNA, the CDR3 is TGTGCCAGCAGCTCCTGGACGGGGCCGGAGACCCAGTACTTC. Its translation is CASSSWTGPETQYF.

The chain couples TRBV7-3 to TRBJ2-1; TRBD1 might be the D (5 bases). With the DNA end fitting TRBJ2-5 better, the J assignment may be wrong. The CDR3 extends over 15 amino acids. Germline loops: CDR1 SGHTA, CDR2 FQGTGA. The CDR3 DNA reads TGTGCCAGCAGCTTATGGTCAGGGCCGCAAGAGACCCAGTACTTC. Encoded protein: CASSLWSGPQETQYF.

With respect to this clonotype: Just one base apart from a much larger clone, this may be a read error. This chain links TRBV10-3 with TRBJ1-2; D uncertain. The CDR3 has 13 residues. CDR1 and CDR2 from the germline V gene are ENHRY and SYGVKD. V shed 8 bases and J shed 8 bases, with 18 bases lying between them. CDR3: CAIRSGNAIGYTF. The CDR3 DNA sequence: TGTGCCATCCGGAGCGGTAATGCTATAGGCTACACCTTC.

This clonotype was counted only a few times. The chain is built from TRBV27 and TRBJ1-1; D is unresolved. Trimming pared 5 bases from V and 2 bases from J, leaving 9 bases between. Germline CDR1 reads MNHEY; CDR2 reads SMNVEV (reference sequence). This CDR3 has 13 amino acids. The DNA for the CDR3 is TGTGCCAGCAGTCTCTTCGAAAACACTGAAGCTTTCTTT. It specifies CASSLFENTEAFF.